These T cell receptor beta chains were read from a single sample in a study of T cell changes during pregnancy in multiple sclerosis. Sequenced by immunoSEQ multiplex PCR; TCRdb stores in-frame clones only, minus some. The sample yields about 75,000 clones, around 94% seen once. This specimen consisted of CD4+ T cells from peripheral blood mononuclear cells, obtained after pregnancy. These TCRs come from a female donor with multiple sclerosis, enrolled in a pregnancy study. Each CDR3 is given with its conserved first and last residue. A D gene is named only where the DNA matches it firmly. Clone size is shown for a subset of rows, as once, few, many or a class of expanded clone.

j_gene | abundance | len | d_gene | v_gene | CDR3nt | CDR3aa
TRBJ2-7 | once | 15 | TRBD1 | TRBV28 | TGTGCCAGCAGTTTAATCCAGGGGGCGGGTATCGGGCAGTACTTC | CASSLIQGAGIGQYF
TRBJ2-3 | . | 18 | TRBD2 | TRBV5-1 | TGCGCCAGCAGCTTGGCCCCGAGACTAGCGGGAAACTCAGATACGCAGTATTTT | CASSLAPRLAGNSDTQYF
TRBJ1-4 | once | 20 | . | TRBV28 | TGTGCCAGCAGTTTATTATTAGTGGGGCGGGGCCCAGCAACTAATGAAAAACTGTTTTTT | CASSLLLVGRGPATNEKLFF
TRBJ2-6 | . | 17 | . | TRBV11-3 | TGTGCCAGCAGTCCCGGGACAACTATCTCTGGGGCCAACGTCCTGACTTTC | CASSPGTTISGANVLTF
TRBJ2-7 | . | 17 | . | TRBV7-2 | TGTGCCAGCAGCTTCAGATCAAGTGGCGGGTTCCTCTACGAGCAGTACTTC | CASSFRSSGGFLYEQYF
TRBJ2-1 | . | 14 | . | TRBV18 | TGTGCCAGCTCAAGGGGGGGCTCCTACAATGAGCAGTTCTTC | CASSRGGSYNEQFF
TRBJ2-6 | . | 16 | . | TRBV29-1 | TGCAGCGTTTTTGCGACAGTAGGCTCTGGGGCCAACGTCCTGACTTTC | CSVFATVGSGANVLTF
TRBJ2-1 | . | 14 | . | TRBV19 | TGTGCCAGTTCCACCGGCGGGGCTTACAATGAGCAGTTCTTC | CASSTGGAYNEQFF
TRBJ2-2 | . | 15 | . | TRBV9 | TGTGCCAGCAGCGCCCCGGGGAGGTACACCGGGGAGCTGTTTTTT | CASSAPGRYTGELFF
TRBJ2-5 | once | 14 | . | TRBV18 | TGTGCCAGCTCACCTGTGACAGGGAGGGAGACCCAGTACTTC | CASSPVTGRETQYF